This is a list of T cell receptor beta chains from one sample in a study of Ad26.COV2.S vaccination and SARS-CoV-2 variants. Assay used: immunoSEQ multiplex PCR; TCRdb lists only in-frame clones, some missing. Found here are 350,000 to 450,000 clones, roughly nine tenths of them singletons; the top ten hold 3% to 4%. The sequencing used peripheral blood, collected after recovery from COVID-19. The receptors derive from a human donor who had recovered from COVID-19. Each CDR3 is given with its conserved first and last residue. Each record gives: V gene, clone size, CDR3 protein. For some rows the clone size is stated as once, few or many, or as a class when expanded; others skip it.

TRBV3-1/TRBV3-2 | NA | CASSQAGQGSYGYTF
TRBV6-2/TRBV6-3 | NA | CASSYDRGYGYTF
TRBV7-6 | NA | CASSLEVFNPLRGTYGYTF
TRBV5-4 | NA | CASSPARTGPSGANVLTF
TRBV3-1/TRBV3-2 | NA | CASSQDWQAGSPLHF
TRBV6-5 | NA | CASSRGGRNEQFF
TRBV20-1 | NA | CSASRGLYEQYF
TRBV19 | NA | CASSPRTATGELFF
TRBV25-1 | NA | CASSVGDGYTF
TRBV18 | NA | CASSPGQGLPDFSKNYGYTF
TRBV19 | NA | CASSNARQSYEQYF
TRBV6-2/TRBV6-3 | NA | CASSYSHRGASPLHF
TRBV20-1 | few | CSASSRKNTEAFF
TRBV29-1 | NA | CSVDLGGTEAFF
TRBV5-6 | NA | CASFTGNYGYTF